This TCR beta chain was captured by sequencing in a study of T-cell reconstitution after alpha-beta-depleted transplantation in children. Study-wide results and caveats: A year post-transplant, T-cell counts and diversity derived mostly from newly produced T cells. Expanded clones from the graft, numbering several hundred, reportedly supplied alpha-beta T cells about two months after transplant.

Unique molecular identifiers tagged the TCRbeta library. TCRdb fed the PCR reads into MiXCR, producing one record per CDR3 protein. The table shows tens of thousands of distinct CDR3 sequences, with 5.5% to 7.5% occurring only once. The CDR3 consists of 13 residues. V lost 5 bases and J 3 bases, leaving 7 bases between the germline ends. CDR1 is KGHDR, CDR2 SFDVKD, per germline. This clonotype was seen repeatedly, ten times or more. Its antigen remains unknown. The sequence derives from a female patient aged 2-9 years who had a stem cell transplant for aplastic anemia, so the T cells may come from the graft donor. The V gene is TRBV24-1, the J gene TRBJ2-1; D assignment may be TRBD1 or TRBD2 (5 bases each). Sequencing was performed on PBMCs, mostly from graft donor cells, taken 60 days after TCRalphabeta/CD19-depleted stem cell transplant. CDR3 loop: CATSGDGYNEQFF. The CDR3 DNA sequence: TGTGCCACCAGTGGGGACGGCTACAATGAGCAGTTCTTC.